A single T cell receptor (beta chain) is shown here with its context. This clonotype came up many times. No cognate antigen has been identified for it. Base qualities are not recorded, but no much larger clone differs from it by a single base. This sample was included in a study of blood T cells in healthy people across ages (dated by TCRdb to between 2014 and 2017). The study in broad terms: Template switching captured roughly one uniquely barcoded TCR beta cDNA molecule per two T cells in model experiments. Using the same blood draw, the study looked at two additional independent replicas of 1 million unique cDNA reads for two donors, one aged 18 to 29 and the other aged 80 or older. Using deep sequencing normalized with unique cDNA molecular identifiers, the study measured how TCR beta repertoire diversity changes with age. Donors of different ages were randomly distributed across sequencing lanes to avoid experimental bias. Donors were grouped into four age groups: young (average roughly 15 years), middle-aged (about 40), aged (roughly 67) and long-lived (around 82).

Library preparation used 5' RACE. This sample was sequenced with an Illumina HiSeq 2500. A second PCR of about 7 to 12 cycles was performed with a sample-barcoded 5' primer and a J-beta primer mix. A unique molecular identifier was introduced onto each TCR beta cDNA molecule by a template-switch 5' adaptor carrying 12 random nucleotides. Each sample yielded at least 2.5 million CDR3-containing paired-end reads. First-strand cDNA synthesis was performed from all RNA using the Mint cDNA synthesis kit, with priming by a TRBC-specific oligonucleotide. Following uracil-DNA glycosylase treatment, a first 18-cycle PCR with universal primers M1SS and BC2_uni_R was performed on all cDNA. On the study's bioinformatics: Each sample was normalized by randomly selecting 1 million high-quality reads, each carrying a distinct molecular identifier. Reads with shared molecular identifiers were discarded instead of being binned into consensus sequences. MiTCR, set to a Q25 quality threshold and the strictest error-elimination algorithm, was used for CDR3 identification, clonotype clustering and error correction. A nonparametric unseen species model using Euler transformation provided a lower-bound estimate of total TCR beta diversity. TCRdb itself trimmed the public reads at Q25 with fastp, ran MiXCR and retained productive beta chains. Every distinct CDR3 protein forms one entry, paired with its most common genes and DNA. None of the V and J calls come from the authors' own analysis; TCRdb made them. A total of 700,000 or so distinct CDR3 sequences appear in this sample, less than 45% of them only once. The ten largest clones take up 30% of the sample.

What the work shows at the level of the full study, not this receptor alone: Bulk unsorted PBMC profiling prevented conclusive comparison of naive and antigen-experienced compartments. As age increased, observed TCR beta diversity per million T cells dropped in a roughly linear way, and a significant reduction was already evident by age 40. Estimates of total diversity from one million sequenced T cells were regarded as lower bounds and underestimates. Compared with the aged group, the long-lived group had more naive CD4+ T cells, fewer expanded clones and increased TCR diversity, a pattern suggesting age selection. A strong correlation was found between observed TCR beta diversity and the percentage of naive T cells measured by flow cytometry. Because the CMV infection status of the donors was unknown, age-related changes in expanded clonotypes may potentially have been confounded.

The donors were 40 or so Caucasian individuals from Russia, aged roughly 6 to 100 years, who were systemically healthy. Each donor gave ten milliliters of peripheral blood, collected into EDTA-treated Vacutainer tubes. Ficoll-Paque density-gradient centrifugation was used to isolate PBMCs, with at least 6 million per sample. Total RNA was extracted from PBMCs with Trizol reagent, with at least 5.5 micrograms obtained per sample. For every donor, flow cytometry on a PBMC aliquot measured the percentage of naive CD45RAhigh/CD27high T cells. After removal of 4 bases from V and 5 bases from J, the junction retains 13 bases not matched to a gene. As encoded in the germline V gene (reference sequence), CDR1 is SGHNT while CDR2 is YYREEE. The CDR3 goes from the cysteine to the phenylalanine over 17 residues. Only CDR3 DNA remains: 51 bases, in frame from the first base.

The V gene is TRBV5-4 and the J gene is TRBJ2-1; a stretch of 9 junction bases matches TRBD2. The source of this sequence is a man at least 80 years old in good health. The sample was blood. DNA sequence: TGTGCCAGCAGCGATATTTCGACTAGCGGATATAACAATGAGCAGTTCTTC. Its translation reads: CASSDISTSGYNNEQFF.